The 24 T cell receptor beta chains reported below all come from one sample, sequenced in a study of T cell responses to AZD1222 COVID-19 vaccine (dated by TCRdb to the early 2020s). The library came from the immunoSEQ multiplex PCR assay. Sourced from immuneACCESS, this table was stored by TCRdb with only in-frame sequences that have V and J called. A share of the clones is absent; for the studies checked, an unresolved V gene accounts for under half, and the remainder has no known explanation. For this sample the table gives more than 120,000 clones, of which roughly 88% were detected only once. The ten biggest clones cover roughly 1.7% of the sample. Per the publication, the time point label means: about 28 days (+/-7) after the second vaccine dose. This specimen consisted of peripheral blood, obtained 28 days after the second AZD1222 dose. All receptors come from an adult who received the AZD1222 COVID-19 vaccine.

The V and J genes are TRBV29-1 and TRBJ1-3, with TRBD1 identical over 10 bases. Unmatched junction bases numbered 3, after V lost 2 bases and J lost 2 bases. CDR1 and CDR2 (germline): SQVTM, ANQGSEA. The CDR3 is made up of 15 amino acids. The chain's CDR3 is CSVELGQGPGNTIYF. For the CDR3, the DNA is TGCAGCGTTGAATTGGGACAGGGGCCTGGAAACACCATATATTTT.

The chain combines TRBV10-1 with TRBJ2-1; D might be TRBD1 (6 bases). CDR1 and CDR2 from the germline V gene are WNHNN and SYGVQD (reference sequence). Between the trimmed V and J ends, which lost 3 bases and 3 bases, there was a span of 12 bases. The CDR3 extends over 15 amino acids. CDR3 nucleotides: TGCGCCAGCAGTGATAGGGCAGGGGTCTACAATGAGCAGTTCTTC. It yields the protein CASSDRAGVYNEQFF.

The chain recombines TRBV6-5 with TRBJ2-3, with D possibly being TRBD1 (5 bases). CDR3 length equals 13 residues. CDR1 and CDR2 from the germline V gene are MNHEY and SVGAGI. V was shortened by 8 bases and J by 1 base, with 10 bases between the two germline ends. CDR3: CASCLTGTDTQYF. The CDR3 DNA sequence: TGTGCCAGCTGCCTGACAGGCACAGATACGCAGTATTTT.

The V and J genes are TRBV5-5 and TRBJ2-5; D unresolved. V was clipped by 1 base and J by 1 base, with 5 bases between them. The CDR3 covers 13 residues. Germline V gene sequence: CDR1 SGHKS, CDR2 YYEKEE (reference sequence). CDR3 in amino acids: CASSLYSQETQYF. CDR3 in DNA: TGTGCCAGCAGCTTGTACAGCCAAGAGACCCAGTACTTC.

In this sample, this clone turned up once. The chain employs TRBV7-8 and TRBJ1-6; TRBD1 matches at 7 bases. Trimming removed 0 bases from V and 0 bases from J; junction bases left unmatched: 5. The CDR3 runs 18 residues. Germline lookup yields CDR1 SGHVS and CDR2 FQNEAQ. The CDR3 spells CASSLALGQSSYNSPLHF. For the CDR3, the DNA is TGTGCCAGCAGCTTAGCGCTGGGACAGAGCTCCTATAATTCACCCCTCCACTTT.

This rearrangement joins TRBV19 to TRBJ1-5; D is perhaps TRBD1 (5 bases). CDR1 is LNHDA and CDR2 is SQIVND in the germline V gene (reference sequence). The CDR3 runs to 18 residues. Trimming removed 7 bases at V and 3 bases at J, with 25 bases between. As DNA, the CDR3 is TGTGCCAGTATCCTCCCGAGTATAGGCAGGGCTTCCAATCAGCCCCAGCATTTT. This gives the protein CASILPSIGRASNQPQHF.

The chain uses TRBV19 and TRBJ2-1; weak D call: TRBD2 (5 bases). The germline V gene encodes CDR1 LNHDA and CDR2 SQIVND (reference sequence). There are 14 residues in the CDR3. V was pared by 3 bases and J by 0 bases, with 6 bases between. This CDR3 is CASSIGISYNEQFF. The CDR3 DNA reads as TGTGCCAGTAGTATCGGGATCTCCTACAATGAGCAGTTCTTC.

The rearrangement uses TRBV27 and TRBJ2-6; D ambiguous. Deletions cut 9 bases from V and 2 bases from J, with 8 bases between. The CDR3 totals 13 residues. Per the germline V gene, CDR1 is MNHEY and CDR2 is SMNVEV (reference sequence). In DNA form, the CDR3 reads TGTGCCAGTGGGAATACTGGGGCCAACGTCCTGACTTTC. Amino acid sequence: CASGNTGANVLTF.

The chain couples TRBV20-1 to TRBJ2-7, with 8 bases matching TRBD1. Germline-derived CDR1 and CDR2 are DFQATT and SNEGSKA (reference sequence). V lost 3 bases to trimming and J lost 6 bases; unmatched junction nucleotides: 1. The CDR3 loop spans 11 amino acids. The CDR3 reads CSASRGLEQYF. The DNA of the CDR3 is TGCAGTGCTAGCAGGGGGCTCGAGCAGTACTTC.

V usage is TRBV18 and J usage is TRBJ2-5; 8 bases are a match to TRBD2. Germline V gene lookup returns CDR1 KGHSH and CDR2 LQKENI. There are 15 residues in the CDR3. After removal of 1 base from V and 0 bases from J, the junction contained 1 base not matched to a gene. CDR3 sequence (DNA): TGTGCCAGCTCACCACAACTAGCGGACCAAGAGACCCAGTACTTC. Translating gives CASSPQLADQETQYF.

The chain is built from TRBV6-5 and TRBJ1-5; weak D call: TRBD1 (6 bases). The V end was cut by 2 bases, the J end by 7 bases, with 12 bases between. The CDR3 loop spans 14 amino acids. Germline CDR1 and CDR2: MNHEY and SVGAGI. CDR3 loop: CASSYARGRQPQHF. The CDR3 DNA follows: TGTGCCAGCAGTTACGCCAGGGGACGACAGCCCCAGCATTTT.

The chain employs TRBV28 and TRBJ1-4; 12 bases agree with TRBD1. In germline, CDR1 is MDHEN, CDR2 SYDVKM. This CDR3 comprises 14 residues. J was trimmed by 7 bases and V by 6 bases; bases with no gene match: 3. The CDR3 region is CASRGQGAGEKLFF. Here the CDR3 DNA reads TGTGCCAGCAGGGGACAGGGGGCGGGTGAAAAACTGTTTTTT. Together with reference TRBV28 and TRBJ1-4, the CDR3 gives the full variable domain: DVKVTQSSRYLVKRTGEKVFLECVQDMDHENMFWYRQDPGLGLRLIYFSYDVKMKEKGDIPEGYSVSREKKERFSLILESASTNQTSMYLCASRGQGAGEKLFFGSGTQLSVL.

The chain uses TRBV30 and TRBJ1-1, with a possible D match to TRBD1 (6 bases). From germline, CDR1 is GTSNPN and CDR2 SVGIG (reference sequence). V was clipped by 6 bases and J by 4 bases, with 15 bases between them. The CDR3 loop spans 13 amino acids. CDR3 loop: CACTQGWGTEAFF. CDR3 bases: TGTGCCTGTACCCAGGGGTGGGGCACTGAAGCTTTCTTT.

V gene TRBV10-3 combines with J gene TRBJ1-3, with D unclear. V was clipped by 0 bases and J by 6 bases, with 6 bases between them. Germline assignment: CDR1 ENHRY and CDR2 SYGVKD. This CDR3 has 13 amino acids. The CDR3 nucleotides read TGTGCCATCAGTGAGTCGGCCCCAAACACCATATATTTT. As protein: CAISESAPNTIYF.

This clone was counted only a few times. The chain recombines TRBV7-2 with TRBJ2-2; the D is unclear. Germline assignment: CDR1 SGHTA and CDR2 FQGNSA. V was trimmed by 0 bases and J by 2 bases, leaving 7 bases between them. The CDR3 sequence is 15 residues long. CDR3 nucleotide sequence: TGTGCCAGCAGCTTAGCCCTCTTCAACACCGGGGAGCTGTTTTTT. Amino acids: CASSLALFNTGELFF.

The chain carries TRBV3-1 (or the pseudogene TRBV3-2) and TRBJ1-2; unclear D gene. Trimming cost V 1 base and J 9 bases, with 9 bases left between them. This CDR3 contains 12 residues. Per the germline V gene, CDR1 is LGHDT and CDR2 is YNNKEL (reference sequence). CDR3 sequence (DNA): TGTGCCAGCAGCCAAGGGGAGATGAGCTACACCTTC. This encodes CASSQGEMSYTF.

CDR3 DNA: TGTGCCTGGAGTGACACCCGCACTAATGAAAAACTGTTTTTT. Translation gives CAWSDTRTNEKLFF. This chain joins TRBV30 and TRBJ1-4; D remains unclear. The CDR3 is made up of 14 amino acids. With 1 base removed from V and 2 bases from J, the gap between germline ends came to 8 bases. Looked up from germline, CDR1 is GTSNPN and CDR2 is SVGIG (reference sequence).

This chain uses TRBV24-1 with TRBJ2-2, with D possibly matching TRBD1 (6 bases). Germline assignment: CDR1 KGHDR and CDR2 SFDVKD. The V gene lost 9 bases and the J gene lost 1 base, with 14 bases spanning the gap. There are 15 residues in the CDR3. The CDR3 DNA reads TGTGCCACCTCGGGACACACTTTGAACACCGGGGAGCTGTTTTTT. It translates to CATSGHTLNTGELFF.

This chain uses TRBV6-2 or TRBV6-3 with TRBJ1-4; maybe TRBD1 (6 bases). Germline CDR1 is MNHEY and CDR2 is SVGEGT. The CDR3 length is 15 residues. V lost 6 bases and J lost 14, with 25 bases in between. CDR3 residues: CASSSNFGVIQGLFF. Here the CDR3 DNA reads TGTGCCAGCAGCTCTAACTTCGGAGTTATCCAGGGGCTGTTTTTT.

The chain carries TRBV5-1 and TRBJ2-1, with 12 bases matching TRBD2. The CDR3 runs to 15 residues. The germline V gene has CDR1 SGHRS and CDR2 YFSETQ. The ends lost 0 bases at V and 6 bases at J; junction bases unmatched: 1. The CDR3 sequence is CASSLETSGGNEQFF. The CDR3 nucleotides read TGCGCCAGCAGCTTGGAGACTAGCGGGGGCAATGAGCAGTTCTTC. The full variable domain, rest sourced from reference TRBV5-1 and TRBJ2-1, is KAGVTQTPRYLIKTRGQQVTLSCSPISGHRSVSWYQQTPGQGLQFLFEYFSETQRNKGNFPGRFSGRQFSNSRSEMNVSTLELGDSALYLCASSLETSGGNEQFFGPGTRLTVL.

V is TRBV30 and J is TRBJ1-3, with D perhaps matching TRBD1 (5 bases). Trimming removed 8 bases at V and 9 bases at J, with 23 bases between. The CDR3 runs to 14 residues. Germline V gene lookup returns CDR1 GTSNPN and CDR2 SVGIG (reference sequence). CDR3: CAGSWGVGRSTIYF. CDR3 bases: TGTGCCGGGTCGTGGGGGGTAGGCAGAAGCACCATATATTTT.

This chain connects TRBV27 to TRBJ2-1; D possibly uses TRBD1 or TRBD2 (6 bases each). Germline V gene lookup returns CDR1 MNHEY and CDR2 SMNVEV (reference sequence). CDR3 length equals 16 residues. V lost 3 bases and J 7 bases, leaving 19 bases between the germline ends. In nucleotides, the CDR3 is TGTGCCAGCAGTTTTAGGGGGAGGAACGCCCTAAATGAGCAGTTCTTC. Residues: CASSFRGRNALNEQFF.

This rearrangement joins TRBV5-1 to TRBJ2-1; 8 bases are shared with TRBD1. This CDR3 is 17 amino acids long. The germline V gene encodes CDR1 SGHRS and CDR2 YFSETQ. V shed 0 bases and J 6 bases; nucleotides not matched to a gene: 11. CDR3 nucleotide sequence: TGCGCCAGCAGCTTGGGTGACAGGGGTTTCGTAATCAATGAGCAGTTCTTC. Its translation is CASSLGDRGFVINEQFF.

This chain links TRBV9 with TRBJ2-1, with 9 bases lining up with TRBD2. The CDR3 extends over 20 amino acids. V was pared by 4 bases and J by 0 bases, with 17 bases of the junction left unmatched. Germline loops: CDR1 SGDLS, CDR2 YYNGEE. The CDR3: CASSPLTSGAARSSYNEQFF. In DNA form, the CDR3 reads TGTGCCAGCAGCCCACTGACTAGCGGAGCAGCGCGAAGCTCCTACAATGAGCAGTTCTTC.